Listed below are T cell receptor beta chains from one sample, sequenced in a study of blood T cells in healthy people across ages. From the 5' RACE reads, TCRdb called clonotypes with MiXCR, one entry per CDR3 protein. The sample contains approximately 800,000 distinct CDR3 sequences, 20% to 30% of which appear only once. This sample also belongs to another study, concerning T cells of mothers and their children.

Sequencing was done on a sample of blood. The source of these receptors is a boy aged 5-17 years in good health. The CDR3 runs from the conserved cysteine through the conserved F or W. A D gene is named only where the DNA matches it firmly. Size tells how often a clone was seen (once, few, many) or the class of an expanded clone, and some rows leave it out.

>TRBJ2-1|few|TRBV9|TRBD2
TGTGCCAGCAGCGTGGGGGGGGTAGCGGGCCTCAATGAGCAGTTCTTC
CASSVGGVAGLNEQFF
>TRBJ2-3|few|TRBV7-3|TRBD2
TGTGCCAGCAGCCCTTCGACTAGCCATCCCACAGATACGCAGTATTTT
CASSPSTSHPTDTQYF
>TRBJ1-1|-|TRBV7-3|-
TGTGCCAGCAGCCCCCGGGGGAACGCTGAAGCTTTCTTT
CASSPRGNAEAFF
>TRBJ1-1|-|TRBV7-9|-
TGTGCCAGGCAAAGGACGGTGAACACTGAAGCTTTCTTT
CARQRTVNTEAFF
>TRBJ2-3|few|TRBV5-1|-
TGCGCCAGCAAGGTCGGCCAACCCCGGGCAGATACGCAGTATTTT
CASKVGQPRADTQYF
>TRBJ2-6|few|TRBV12-5|-
TGTGCTAGTGGTCCCCGGGGACCGAGGGCCAACGTCCTGACTTTC
CASGPRGPRANVLTF
>TRBJ2-1|-|TRBV24-1|-
TGTGCCACCAGTGGGTATCCTGGCTCCTACAATGAGCAGTTCTTC
CATSGYPGSYNEQFF
>TRBJ2-3|-|TRBV11-3|TRBD1
TGTGCCAGCAGCTTGGGGTATCAGGGGGAAGATACGCAGTATTTT
CASSLGYQGEDTQYF
>TRBJ1-2|many|TRBV3-1|-
TGTGCCAGCAGCCAGAAGGGCTCCAACTATGGCTACACCTTC
CASSQKGSNYGYTF
>TRBJ1-3|-|TRBV7-2|TRBD1
TGTGCCAGCAGCTCCTATGGGGGGACAGGGGGCTCTGGAAACACCATATATTTT
CASSSYGGTGGSGNTIYF
>TRBJ1-3|-|TRBV15|-
TGTGCCACCAGCAGAGGGGCGTTCGATGGAAACACCATATATTTT
CATSRGAFDGNTIYF
>TRBJ2-5|few|TRBV29-1|-
TGCAGCGTTGTAGCAGCACAAGAGACCCGGTACTTC
CSVVAAQETRYF
>TRBJ2-5|-|TRBV7-9|TRBD2
TGTGCCAGCAGTCGAGGGACTAGCGGGGTCCAAGAGACCCAGTGCTTC
CASSRGTSGVQETQCF
>TRBJ2-1|-|TRBV18|-
TGTGCCAGCGGAATCACAGGGCAATCCTACAATGAGCAGTTCTTC
CASGITGQSYNEQFF
>TRBJ2-1|-|TRBV7-3|-
TGTGCCAGCAGCTTAACAAAGGATAACATTGAGCAGTTCTTC
CASSLTKDNIEQFF
>TRBJ1-5|few|TRBV6-1|-
TGTGCCAGCAGTGAAAGGGACCGATACGCGCAGCATTTT
CASSERDRYAQHF
>TRBJ1-4|-|TRBV9|-
TGTGCCAACAGCGGGGGAAATACGGATGAAAAACTGTTTTTT
CANSGGNTDEKLFF
>TRBJ2-7|few|TRBV2|-
TGTGCCACCAGTCCGGATCTTGGAGGGTACGAGCAGTACTTC
CATSPDLGGYEQYF
>TRBJ1-5|few|TRBV28|TRBD1
TGTGCCAGCAGTTCCGGACAGGGGAGGCAGCCCCAGCATTTT
CASSSGQGRQPQHF
>TRBJ2-7|-|TRBV14|-
TGTGCCAGCAGCCAAGGAGTGGCGTACGAGCAGTACTTC
CASSQGVAYEQYF
>TRBJ2-3|-|TRBV13|TRBD1
TGTGCCAGCAGCTTACCGGACAGGCCTGATACGCAGTATTTT
CASSLPDRPDTQYF
>TRBJ2-1|-|TRBV9|-
TGTGCCAGCAGCGCCGCTCATTCCTACAATGAGCAGTTCTTC
CASSAAHSYNEQFF
>TRBJ2-2|-|TRBV3-1|TRBD2
TGTGCCAGCAGCCTAGAGACTAGCGCCTACACCGGGGAGCTGTTTTTT
CASSLETSAYTGELFF
>TRBJ2-4|few|TRBV3-1|-
TGTGCCAGCAGCCAAAACCCCGGGGCGAACAAAAACATTCAGTACTTC
CASSQNPGANKNIQYF
>TRBJ1-3|few|TRBV7-6|-
TGTGCCAGCACCACTTGGGCAGCCGGAAACACCATATATTTT
CASTTWAAGNTIYF
>TRBJ1-6|few|TRBV4-2|-
TGTGCCAGCAGCTTCAGCCCGGGTGATTCACCCCTCCACTTT
CASSFSPGDSPLHF
>TRBJ2-1|few|TRBV12-3/TRBV12-4|TRBD2
TGTGCCAGCAGTTTGCAGCGGGGGGCATATGAGCAGTTCTTC
CASSLQRGAYEQFF
>TRBJ2-7|-|TRBV5-1|TRBD2
TGCGCCAGCAGCTTGCATGGCGGGGGCTCCTACGAGCAGTACTTC
CASSLHGGGSYEQYF
>TRBJ2-1|-|TRBV7-9|TRBD2
TGTGCCAGCAGCCGAGCGGGGGGGCATAATGAGCAGTTCTTC
CASSRAGGHNEQFF
>TRBJ2-7|-|TRBV19|-
TGTGCCAGTAGTGCGGGGATGGAGGACGAGCAGTACTTC
CASSAGMEDEQYF
>TRBJ1-4|few|TRBV2|-
TGTGCCAGCAGAACCGGGACACCCCTCTCGGGTGAAAAACTGTTTTTT
CASRTGTPLSGEKLFF
>TRBJ2-3|once|TRBV5-5|-
TGTGCCAGCAGCTTCCAGGGTGAGGATACGCAGTATTTT
CASSFQGEDTQYF
>TRBJ2-3|-|TRBV7-9|-
TGTGCCAGCAGCCACCCGCTGGGAGATACGCAGTATTTT
CASSHPLGDTQYF